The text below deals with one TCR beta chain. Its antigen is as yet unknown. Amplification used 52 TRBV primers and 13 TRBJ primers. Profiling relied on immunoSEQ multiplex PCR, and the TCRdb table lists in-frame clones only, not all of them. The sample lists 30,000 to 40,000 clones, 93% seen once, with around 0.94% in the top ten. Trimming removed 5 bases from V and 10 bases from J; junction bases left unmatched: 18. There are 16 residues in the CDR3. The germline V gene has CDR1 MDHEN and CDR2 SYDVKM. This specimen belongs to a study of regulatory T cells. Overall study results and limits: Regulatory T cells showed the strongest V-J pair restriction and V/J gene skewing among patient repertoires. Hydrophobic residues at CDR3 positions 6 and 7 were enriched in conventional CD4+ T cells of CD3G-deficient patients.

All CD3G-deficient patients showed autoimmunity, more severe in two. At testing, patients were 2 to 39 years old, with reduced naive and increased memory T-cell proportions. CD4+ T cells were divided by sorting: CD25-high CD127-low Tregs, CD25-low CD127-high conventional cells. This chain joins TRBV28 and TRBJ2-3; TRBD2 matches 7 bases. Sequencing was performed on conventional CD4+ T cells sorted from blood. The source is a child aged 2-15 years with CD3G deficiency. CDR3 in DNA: TGTGCCAGCAGTCGAAAACGACTAGCCCTAACGAGTGCGCAGTATTTT. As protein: CASSRKRLALTSAQYF.